The T cell receptor beta chain described here comes from a study of blood T cell repertoires in COVID-19. About the study: PBMCs, B-cell-depleted T cells, or T cells provided the cDNA or gDNA that made up the material.

Authors' analysis steps: Amplification of reference gene primers was used by the study to estimate nucleated cell counts. The protocol was immunoSEQ multiplex PCR, while the TCRdb copy is restricted to in-frame clones and leaves out a portion. Clonal size and the V and J genes are those of that table, whereas D and trimming came from the DNA. Here the sample spans around 200,000 clones, about nine tenths being singletons. J was trimmed by 7 bases and V by 0 bases; bases with no gene match: 4. Germline CDR1 reads GTSNPN; CDR2 reads SVGIG (reference sequence). The CDR3 is 13 residues long. V and J are TRBV30 and TRBJ1-2; 8 bases match TRBD1. The TCR was taken from a woman aged 18-30 years who had recovered from COVID-19. The sequencing input was PBMCs or T cells enriched from blood (not recorded which). The CDR3 region has the DNA TGTGCCTGGAGTGTACTCGGGACAGGTGGCTACACCTTC. As protein: CAWSVLGTGGYTF.